This passage covers 27 T cell receptor beta chains from one sample sequenced in a study of blood T cell repertoires in COVID-19. The protocol was immunoSEQ multiplex PCR, while the TCRdb copy is restricted to in-frame clones and leaves out a portion. The data hold approximately 300,000 clones, with 85% to 90% observed a single time. The material sequenced was PBMCs or T cells enriched from blood (not recorded which). Receptors originate from a woman younger than 30 who had recovered from COVID-19.

The V call is TRBV11-2, the J call TRBJ1-1, with D hard to call. Trimming took 5 bases from V and 0 from J, leaving 13 bases between them. The V gene's germline CDR1 is SGHAT and CDR2 FQNNGV. The CDR3 loop spans 15 amino acids. The CDR3 sequence is CASSPLAGMNTEAFF. CDR3 DNA: TGTGCCAGCAGCCCCCTGGCGGGGATGAACACTGAAGCTTTCTTT.

CDR3 in DNA: TGTGCCAGCAGTTACCAGGGACAGCAAAAGTCACCCCTCCACTTT. It is translated as CASSYQGQQKSPLHF. The rearrangement uses TRBV6-5 and TRBJ1-6; TRBD1 aligns across 7 bases. Per germline, CDR1 MNHEY and CDR2 SVGAGI. The V segment lost 2 bases and the J segment 10 bases; nucleotides outside the gene matches: 8. The CDR3 has 15 amino acids.

This chain uses TRBV6-5 with TRBJ2-3; TRBD2 matches 7 bases. The germline CDR1 and CDR2 sequences are MNHEY and SVGAGI. The CDR3 covers 15 residues. J lost 0 bases, V lost 6 bases, and 6 bases had no gene match. CDR3 region: CASRGGRVSTDTQYF. The CDR3 DNA sequence: TGTGCCAGCAGGGGGGGGAGAGTCAGCACAGATACGCAGTATTTT.

The chain joins TRBV11-1 to TRBJ2-3; D possibly corresponds to TRBD1 (6 bases). Trimming removed 5 bases from V and 8 bases from J, with 14 bases in between. Per the germline V gene, CDR1 is SGHAT and CDR2 is FQDESV (reference sequence). The CDR3 covers 13 residues. Here the CDR3 DNA reads TGTGCCAGCAGCCGCCTCCAGGGGAGTACGCAGTATTTT. Encoded protein: CASSRLQGSTQYF.

V is TRBV27 and J is TRBJ2-7; 8 bases map to TRBD2. The CDR3 contains 15 residues. Trimming removed 5 bases from V and 0 bases from J; junction bases left unmatched: 6. Germline CDR1 MNHEY, CDR2 SMNVEV (reference sequence). This CDR3 is CASSPLAGSSYEQYF. The CDR3 nucleotides read TGTGCCAGCAGTCCTTTAGCGGGATCCTCCTACGAGCAGTACTTC.

The genes are TRBV6-5 and TRBJ2-5; TRBD2 matches 7 bases. CDR3 length equals 14 residues. The J segment lost 5 bases and the V segment lost 7 bases, leaving 10 bases of the junction unmatched. The germline V gene has CDR1 MNHEY and CDR2 SVGAGI. The CDR3 DNA sequence: TGTGCCAGCACCGACCCCGGGACTATGGAGACCCAGTACTTC. It translates to CASTDPGTMETQYF.

The V and J genes are TRBV4-1 and TRBJ2-1, with a tentative D call TRBD2 (5 bases). The CDR3 length is 13 residues. The germline V gene encodes CDR1 MGHRA and CDR2 YSYEKL. V was trimmed by 3 bases and J by 8 bases, leaving 11 bases between them. CDR3 region: CASSHPLGYEQFF. The CDR3 nucleotides are TGCGCCAGCAGCCATCCACTAGGATATGAGCAGTTCTTC.

This chain connects TRBV4-1 to TRBJ2-3, with 7 positions matching TRBD2. Germline assignment: CDR1 MGHRA and CDR2 YSYEKL. The CDR3 has 16 amino acids. V lost 5 bases and J lost 2; bases outside the gene matches: 10. CDR3 DNA sequence: TGCGCCAGCAGCGTTCCTAGCGGCTTCATCACAGATACGCAGTATTTT. This codes for CASSVPSGFITDTQYF.

The rearrangement joins TRBV5-6 to TRBJ1-6; no reliable D call. The V end lost 6 bases, the J end lost 3 bases, and 16 bases lay between the germline ends. Germline CDR1 is SGHDT and CDR2 is YYEEEE. The CDR3 is made up of 16 amino acids. This chain's CDR3 is CASTQLRGNYNSPLHF. CDR3 coding DNA: TGTGCCAGCACCCAGTTGAGAGGCAACTATAATTCACCCCTCCACTTT.

This clone was found once. The J gene is TRBJ1-6, the V gene TRBV6-1; a possible D gene is TRBD1 (6 bases). The CDR3 contains 14 residues. Germline CDR1 MNHNS, CDR2 SASEGT. V was cut by 2 bases and J by 8 bases, with 10 bases left in between. CDR3 residues: CASSEQGIDSPLHF. The CDR3 bases are TGTGCCAGCAGTGAACAGGGGATTGATTCACCCCTCCACTTT.

The chain is built from TRBV19 and TRBJ2-3; D perhaps matches TRBD1 (5 bases). V gave up 4 bases and J gave up 1 base, with 15 bases separating them. The CDR3 covers 16 residues. CDR1 LNHDA and CDR2 SQIVND come from the germline V gene (reference sequence). The CDR3 bases are TGTGCCAGTAGTACCCTCGCGGAAGGGGGCACAGATACGCAGTATTTT. Its translation: CASSTLAEGGTDTQYF. The whole variable domain, filled in from reference TRBV19 and TRBJ2-3, reads DGGITQSPKYLFRKEGQNVTLSCEQNLNHDAMYWYRQDPGQGLRLIYYSQIVNDFQKGDIAEGYSVSREKKESFPLTVTSAQKNPTAFYLCASSTLAEGGTDTQYFGPGTRLTVL.

The table lists this clone with a few counts. This chain joins TRBV10-2 and TRBJ1-2; the match to TRBD1 covers 8 bases. The V gene end was trimmed by 3 bases and the J gene end by 8 bases; junction bases not matched to a gene: 8. The CDR3 is made up of 14 amino acids. CDR1 WSHSY and CDR2 SAAADI come from the germline V gene. DNA for the CDR3: TGCGCCAGCAGTGAACCAGGGGGCGCATGGGGCTACACCTTC. Its translation is CASSEPGGAWGYTF.

The CDR3 nucleotides read TGTGCCAGCAGCGTAGCGGTAGGGGGCAGAAATGGCTACACCTTC. Translation: CASSVAVGGRNGYTF. The chain combines TRBV9 with TRBJ1-2; 7 positions match TRBD1. Trimming removed 0 bases from V and 6 bases from J; junction bases left unmatched: 8. CDR1 is SGDLS, CDR2 YYNGEE, per germline. The CDR3 runs 15 residues.

This chain links TRBV3-1 (or the pseudogene TRBV3-2) with TRBJ2-1, with D possibly matching TRBD2 (5 bases). Germline V lookup: CDR1 LGHDT, CDR2 YNNKEL (reference sequence). The CDR3 extends over 17 amino acids. V gave up 3 bases and J gave up 3 bases, with 18 bases separating them. In DNA, the CDR3 is TGTGCCAGCAGCCACGGGGAAAGTACGGCTCTCTACAATGAGCAGTTCTTC. Translated: CASSHGESTALYNEQFF.

Written as DNA, the CDR3 is TGTGCCTGGAGCCAGGAGACCCAGTACTTC. Its protein product is CAWSQETQYF. V usage is TRBV30 and J usage is TRBJ2-5, with no clear D. This CDR3 has 10 residues. V lost 3 bases and J 5 bases, leaving 4 bases between the germline ends. The germline V gene encodes CDR1 GTSNPN and CDR2 SVGIG (reference sequence).

The table lists this clone with a few counts. This chain links TRBV7-2 with TRBJ2-7, with 8 bases aligning to TRBD2. With V trimmed by 4 bases and J by 3 bases, 8 bases remained unmatched. This CDR3 comprises 15 residues. CDR1 and CDR2 (germline): SGHTA, FQGNSA. CDR3 sequence (DNA): TGTGCCAGCAGCTCCCCGGGAGGGGGAATCTACGAGCAGTACTTC. Amino acids: CASSSPGGGIYEQYF.

Here the CDR3 DNA reads TGTGCCAGTAGTACCACAGTGGACACTGAAGCTTTCTTT. Its translation is CASSTTVDTEAFF. This chain links TRBV19 with TRBJ1-1; D remains ambiguous. CDR3 length equals 13 residues. V was trimmed by 4 bases and J by 3 bases, leaving 9 bases between them. Germline V gene data show CDR1 as LNHDA and CDR2 as SQIVND (reference sequence).

This clone was seen once. This sequence joins TRBV27 and TRBJ2-1; 13 nucleotides line up with TRBD2. The germline gives CDR1 MNHEY, CDR2 SMNVEV (reference sequence). The CDR3 sequence is 14 residues long. V lost 7 bases, J lost 9 bases, and 6 bases stayed unmatched. The CDR3 sequence: CASIGLAGVGEQFF. DNA of the CDR3: TGTGCCAGCATTGGACTAGCGGGAGTCGGTGAGCAGTTCTTC.

The chain recombines TRBV29-1 with TRBJ1-3, with D possibly matching TRBD1 (5 bases). Trimming pared 8 bases from V and 2 bases from J, leaving 16 bases between. CDR1 and CDR2 (germline): SQVTM, ANQGSEA. The CDR3 contains 14 residues. The CDR3 DNA reads TGCAGCACCGCAGTCAGGGCTCCTGGAAACACCATATATTTT. Translating gives CSTAVRAPGNTIYF.

This clone was seen a handful of times. J is TRBJ2-7 and V is TRBV27, with D possibly being TRBD1 (6 bases). Deletions cut 3 bases from V and 6 bases from J, with 15 bases between. From germline, CDR1 is MNHEY and CDR2 SMNVEV (reference sequence). This CDR3 comprises 14 residues. CDR3 amino acids: CASSLNTGTGEQYF. CDR3 in DNA: TGTGCCAGCAGTTTGAATACAGGGACGGGCGAGCAGTACTTC.

The chain carries TRBV5-6 and TRBJ2-3; 8 nucleotides agree with TRBD2. Germline assignment: CDR1 SGHDT and CDR2 YYEEEE. This CDR3 is built from 12 residues. V was pared by 4 bases and J by 7 bases, with 2 bases of the junction left unmatched. The CDR3 region has the DNA TGTGCCAGCAGCGCGGGGGGTAATACGCAGTATTTT. It is translated as CASSAGGNTQYF.

The rearrangement uses TRBV25-1 and TRBJ1-5, with 9 positions matching TRBD1. The CDR3 has 13 amino acids. Per germline, CDR1 MGHDK and CDR2 SYGVNS. V shed 10 bases, J shed 6 bases, and the junction held 7 bases outside the gene matches. The CDR3 reads CATGTGGGQPQHF. CDR3 bases: TGTGCCACTGGTACAGGGGGCGGTCAGCCCCAGCATTTT.

A few counts support this clone. This chain connects TRBV6-5 to TRBJ2-1, with TRBD1 matching over 8 bases. Trimming removed 0 bases from V and 8 bases from J; junction bases left unmatched: 9. The germline V gene has CDR1 MNHEY and CDR2 SVGAGI. The length of the CDR3 is 16 residues. The CDR3 nucleotides read TGTGCCAGCAGTTACTCGCCAGGGGGCTTAGGCGATGAGCAGTTCTTC. It specifies CASSYSPGGLGDEQFF.

The chain recombines TRBV4-1 with TRBJ1-1, with D possibly TRBD1 on 5 matching bases. The CDR3 length is 15 residues. CDR1 and CDR2 from the germline V gene are MGHRA and YSYEKL. V shed 1 base and J shed 3 bases, with 12 bases lying between them. The CDR3: CASSQVPDKDTEAFF. The DNA for the CDR3 is TGCGCCAGCAGCCAAGTTCCGGACAAGGACACTGAAGCTTTCTTT.

This chain links TRBV24-1 with TRBJ2-5; perhaps TRBD1 as D (6 bases). Germline CDR1 reads KGHDR; CDR2 reads SFDVKD. The V end was cut by 0 bases, the J end by 2 bases, with 9 bases between. This CDR3 is built from 15 residues. CDR3 bases: TGTGCCACCAGTGATTTGAGGGGGAGACAAGAGACCCAGTACTTC. Protein product: CATSDLRGRQETQYF.

The rearrangement links TRBV18 to TRBJ1-1, with D unresolved. Per germline, CDR1 KGHSH and CDR2 LQKENI. The V end was cut by 0 bases, the J end by 2 bases, with 10 bases between. The CDR3 totals 15 residues. The CDR3: CASSPPRVVNTEAFF. CDR3 sequence (DNA): TGTGCCAGCTCACCACCGAGGGTGGTTAACACTGAAGCTTTCTTT.

The V gene is TRBV24-1, the J gene TRBJ2-2; 7 nucleotides agree with TRBD1. V lost 3 bases to trimming and J lost 0 bases; unmatched junction nucleotides: 15. The CDR3 length is 20 residues. In germline, CDR1 is KGHDR, CDR2 SFDVKD. The CDR3 region is CATSDHRTGLSNANTGELFF. In DNA form, the CDR3 reads TGTGCCACCAGTGATCATCGGACAGGACTCTCAAACGCGAACACCGGGGAGCTGTTTTTT.